The 8 T cell receptor beta chains in this list originate from one sample, sequenced in a study of cytomegalovirus exposure and HLA in healthy donors. The PCR contained 60 Vbeta and 13 Jbeta primers. Produced via immunoSEQ multiplex PCR; TCRdb's table is partial and in-frame only. The table lists about 190,000 clones, 80% of them singletons, with roughly 0.65% in the top ten. Sequencing was done on a sample of PBMCs. These receptors originate from a boy younger than 18 in good health and CMV-seronegative.

This sequence joins TRBV6-4 and TRBJ1-1, with 12 bases lining up with TRBD1. Looked up from germline, CDR1 is MRHNA and CDR2 is SNTAGT. V trimming: 6 bases; J trimming: 4 bases; junction bases outside the gene matches: 6. The CDR3 consists of 15 residues. In DNA form, the CDR3 reads TGTGCCAGCAGCCCCGGGACAGGGGGCGGCACTGAAGCTTTCTTT. Translated: CASSPGTGGGTEAFF.

J is TRBJ1-5 and V is TRBV6-6; the D is unclear. Trimming took 6 bases from V and 8 from J, leaving 14 bases between them. This CDR3 has 13 amino acids. Per germline, CDR1 MNHNY and CDR2 SVGAGI (reference sequence). In DNA form, the CDR3 reads TGTGCCAGCAGGGTCCCCGCGGGAGAGCCCCAGCATTTT. Residues: CASRVPAGEPQHF.

This clone was observed a handful of times. The chain couples TRBV30 to TRBJ1-6; D is unresolved. The V end was cut by 0 bases, the J end by 10 bases, with 13 bases between. Germline CDR1 reads GTSNPN; CDR2 reads SVGIG (reference sequence). The CDR3 covers 14 residues. The CDR3 is CAWSVGLHGSPLHF. The CDR3 DNA follows: TGTGCCTGGAGTGTAGGACTCCACGGCTCACCCCTCCACTTT.

This clone was observed a few times. The V gene is TRBV5-1, the J gene TRBJ1-1; 9 nucleotides agree with TRBD1. CDR3 size: 17 residues. Per germline, CDR1 SGHRS and CDR2 YFSETQ. The junction had 11 bases not matched to a gene; V was cut back by 4 bases and J by 1 base. In DNA form, the CDR3 reads TGCGCCAGCAGCGGGGTTCTATCGACAGGGGGGAACACTGAAGCTTTCTTT. It is translated as CASSGVLSTGGNTEAFF.

The CDR3, as DNA: TGTGCCAGCAGTCGTAAGACAGGGAGCAATCAGCCCCAGCATTTT. Translation: CASSRKTGSNQPQHF. The V and J genes are TRBV6-5 and TRBJ1-5; 7 nucleotides agree with TRBD1. Per the germline V gene, CDR1 is MNHEY and CDR2 is SVGAGI. Germline trimming cut 5 bases from V and 1 base from J; bases unmatched to any gene: 5. The CDR3 runs to 15 residues.

This clone was detected only a few times. The CDR3: CASRGTSGTDTQYF. In DNA form, the CDR3 reads TGTGCCAGCAGAGGGACTAGCGGGACAGATACGCAGTATTTT. The V and J genes are TRBV6-1 and TRBJ2-3, with 12 nucleotides matching TRBD2. Germline V lookup: CDR1 MNHNS, CDR2 SASEGT. The CDR3 totals 14 residues. V was pared by 6 bases and J by 3 bases, with 1 base of the junction left unmatched.

The rearrangement joins TRBV30 to TRBJ1-5; unclear D gene. With 3 bases removed from V and 13 bases from J, the gap between germline ends came to 22 bases. The CDR3 has 14 amino acids. CDR1 is GTSNPN, CDR2 SVGIG, per germline (reference sequence). CDR3 in amino acids: CAWSKAAATPRQHF. CDR3 DNA sequence: TGTGCCTGGAGCAAGGCGGCAGCTACCCCTCGACAGCATTTT.

The count of this clone is one. The chain employs TRBV7-2 and TRBJ2-2; D uncertain. Germline V gene lookup returns CDR1 SGHTA and CDR2 FQGNSA. The CDR3 runs to 16 residues. Trimming took off 5 bases at V and 1 base at J, with 14 bases between the two ends. The CDR3 region is CASSRTAALNTGELFF. DNA for the CDR3: TGTGCCAGCAGCCGTACAGCAGCTCTGAACACCGGGGAGCTGTTTTTT.